Presented here are 30 T cell receptor beta chains from one specimen sequenced in a study of T-cell reconstitution after alpha-beta-depleted transplantation in children. Unique molecular identifiers featured in how the TCRbeta library was prepared. Using its own MiXCR run on the PCR reads, TCRdb lists one record per CDR3 protein. The sample yields around 370,000 distinct CDR3 sequences, about 9.4% seen once. The sample consisted of PBMCs from the stem cell graft donor, taken from the stem cell graft. Receptor source: a human donor who donated a stem cell graft to a child with acute lymphoblastic leukemia.

The V gene is TRBV27, the J gene TRBJ2-7; D uncertain. Trimming shortened V by 8 bases and J by 4 bases, and 9 bases separated the two germline ends. CDR3 length: 11 amino acids. Per germline, CDR1 MNHEY and CDR2 SMNVEV (reference sequence). The DNA for the CDR3 is TGTGCCAGCGGACCAGGATACGAGCAGTACTTC. It translates to CASGPGYEQYF.

This clonotype was counted many times. The chain carries TRBV5-1 and TRBJ2-3, with TRBD2 matching over 11 bases. Germline CDR1 is SGHRS and CDR2 is YFSETQ. This CDR3 is built from 16 residues. V gave up 4 bases and J gave up 0 bases; unmatched junction bases: 4. The CDR3 DNA sequence: TGCGCCAGCAGCCTTTTAGCGGGAGGGAGCACAGATACGCAGTATTTT. This gives the protein CASSLLAGGSTDTQYF.

At least ten counts were recorded for this clonotype. The chain uses TRBV10-3 and TRBJ2-1; 7 nucleotides line up with TRBD1. CDR1 and CDR2 (germline): ENHRY, SYGVKD. This CDR3 has 14 residues. V was pared by 5 bases and J by 3 bases, with 4 bases of the junction left unmatched. CDR3 protein: CAISPGQNYNEQFF. CDR3 bases: TGTGCCATCAGTCCGGGACAGAACTACAATGAGCAGTTCTTC.

In this sample, this clonotype turned up many times. The rearrangement links TRBV5-1 to TRBJ2-2, with 9 bases matching TRBD1. Germline V lookup: CDR1 SGHRS, CDR2 YFSETQ. The CDR3 extends over 16 amino acids. J lost 3 bases, V lost 0 bases, and 3 bases had no gene match. CDR3 coding DNA: TGCGCCAGCAGCTTGGGGACAGGGGTCGACACCGGGGAGCTGTTTTTT. Protein product: CASSLGTGVDTGELFF.

This clonotype was seen ten or more times. CDR3 coding DNA: TGCGCCAGCAGCTTGGGACAGGGGGCTGGAAACACCATATATTTT. It translates to CASSLGQGAGNTIYF. The chain uses TRBV5-1 and TRBJ1-3; 9 nucleotides match TRBD1. Germline-derived CDR1 and CDR2 are SGHRS and YFSETQ. This CDR3 comprises 15 residues. The V segment lost 0 bases and the J segment 2 bases; nucleotides outside the gene matches: 0. Full variable domain (outside the CDR3, taken from reference TRBV5-1 and TRBJ1-3): KAGVTQTPRYLIKTRGQQVTLSCSPISGHRSVSWYQQTPGQGLQFLFEYFSETQRNKGNFPGRFSGRQFSNSRSEMNVSTLELGDSALYLCASSLGQGAGNTIYFGEGSWLTVV.

In its sample, this clonotype was seen many times. This sequence joins TRBV4-1 and TRBJ2-7; no definite D call. From germline, CDR1 is MGHRA and CDR2 YSYEKL. Trimming pared 3 bases from V and 6 bases from J, leaving 18 bases between. This CDR3 spans 15 amino acids. The CDR3 reads CASSQRPAKNAEQYF. In DNA form, the CDR3 reads TGCGCCAGCAGCCAGCGACCGGCTAAAAACGCCGAGCAGTACTTC.

About this clonotype: Germline and junction disagree at one end, which may indicate a read error. The chain links TRBV2 to TRBJ2-1, with TRBD1 identical over 9 bases. Germline assignment: CDR1 SNHLY and CDR2 FYNNEI. The CDR3 consists of 15 residues. The CDR3 DNA follows: TGTGCCAGCAGCGAGGACAGGGGTTCTTACAATGACCAGTTCTTC. This sequence encodes CASSEDRGSYNDQFF.

This sequence joins TRBV12-3 or TRBV12-4 and TRBJ2-1; 12 bases line up with TRBD2. This CDR3 has 17 residues. J was trimmed by 3 bases and V by 6 bases; bases with no gene match: 9. CDR3 loop: CASSRTGLAGFYNEQFF. CDR3 DNA: TGTGCCAGCAGCCGGACAGGACTAGCGGGATTCTACAATGAGCAGTTCTTC.

This clonotype was seen repeatedly, ten times or more. This chain uses TRBV12-3 or TRBV12-4 with TRBJ2-7; TRBD2 might be the D (6 bases). Trimming cost V 5 bases and J 3 bases, with 11 bases left between them. The CDR3 is 13 amino acids. The CDR3 reads CASSPGLVYEQYF. The CDR3 DNA is TGTGCCAGCAGTCCGGGACTCGTCTACGAGCAGTACTTC.

A note on this clonotype: At one end the junction does not follow the germline gene, possibly because of a read error. This chain uses TRBV20-1 with TRBJ1-1; 8 bases match TRBD1. CDR1 and CDR2 from the germline V gene are DFQATT and SNEGSKA (reference sequence). The CDR3 covers 14 residues. Written as DNA, the CDR3 is TGCAGTGCTAAAACAGGGGGTCGGAACATTGAAGCTTTCTTT. Its protein product is CSAKTGGRNIEAFF.

This clonotype has a handful of counts. V and J are TRBV5-1 and TRBJ2-1; 7 bases align to TRBD2. Per germline, CDR1 SGHRS and CDR2 YFSETQ. CDR3 length: 16 amino acids. After removal of 4 bases from V and 0 bases from J, the junction contained 7 bases not matched to a gene. The CDR3 coding sequence is TGCGCCAGCAGCCCCTCGCGGGAGTCCTCCTACAATGAGCAGTTCTTC. This translates into CASSPSRESSYNEQFF.

This clonotype was observed a few times. The rearrangement links TRBV5-1 to TRBJ2-3; D remains ambiguous. The germline V and J ends were trimmed by 0 bases and 5 bases, with 7 bases remaining between them. Germline assignment: CDR1 SGHRS and CDR2 YFSETQ. CDR3 length: 13 residues. CDR3 amino acids: CASSLVVEDTQYF. DNA of the CDR3: TGCGCCAGCAGCTTGGTCGTCGAAGATACGCAGTATTTT.

This clonotype was found a few times. This chain connects TRBV10-3 to TRBJ2-1; perhaps TRBD1 as D (8 bases). Germline V gene sequence: CDR1 ENHRY, CDR2 SYGVKD. The CDR3 totals 15 residues. The V gene lost 4 bases and the J gene lost 7 bases, with 17 bases spanning the gap. CDR3 nucleotides: TGTGCCATCAGTGCGTCGACAGGGGAGGGGAATGAGCAGTTCTTC. Translation: CAISASTGEGNEQFF.

The rearrangement uses TRBV6-5 and TRBJ1-1, with D possibly matching TRBD1 (5 bases). The CDR3 runs to 14 residues. The germline CDR1 and CDR2 sequences are MNHEY and SVGAGI. Trimming pared 2 bases from V and 3 bases from J, leaving 10 bases between. Here the CDR3 reads CASSYHRGDTEAFF. In DNA form, the CDR3 reads TGTGCCAGCAGTTACCATCGAGGGGACACTGAAGCTTTCTTT.

This clonotype was detected a few times. The chain uses TRBV7-9 and TRBJ1-5; possible D gene TRBD1, 5 bases. Germline CDR1 is SEHNR and CDR2 is FQNEAQ (reference sequence). The CDR3 contains 14 residues. Between the trimmed V and J ends, which lost 1 base and 4 bases, there was a span of 8 bases. The CDR3 DNA sequence: TGTGCCAGCAGCTTAGTAGGGGCTAATCAGCCCCAGCATTTT. This translates into CASSLVGANQPQHF.

This clonotype was recorded at least ten times. The chain carries TRBV12-3 or TRBV12-4 and TRBJ1-1, with D hard to call. The CDR3 is 13 residues long. V lost 6 bases, J lost 1 base, and 9 bases lay in between. The CDR3, as DNA: TGTGCCAGCAGCCCCACAAGGAACACTGAAGCTTTCTTT. This sequence encodes CASSPTRNTEAFF.

A note on this clonotype: Possible read error: a much larger clone is one base away. The CDR3 region has the DNA TGTGCCATCAGTGCCCCTGGGGAAAGTGAAGCTTTCTTT. Protein: CAISAPGESEAFF. The rearrangement uses TRBV10-3 and TRBJ1-1, with D unclear. The CDR3 is made up of 13 amino acids. Trimming removed 4 bases from V and 7 bases from J, with 13 bases in between. The germline gives CDR1 ENHRY, CDR2 SYGVKD.

This clonotype has only a few counts. V and J are TRBV7-9 and TRBJ2-5; D might be TRBD1 or TRBD2, each matching 5 bases. Per the germline V gene, CDR1 is SEHNR and CDR2 is FQNEAQ (reference sequence). The CDR3 is 16 amino acids. Trimming took off 1 base at V and 4 bases at J, with 16 bases between the two ends. The CDR3 loop reads CASSLDKAGGRETQYF. DNA for the CDR3: TGTGCCAGCAGCTTAGATAAAGCTGGGGGACGAGAGACCCAGTACTTC.

This clonotype was seen more than once but under ten times. This rearrangement joins TRBV7-2 to TRBJ2-3; a possible D gene is TRBD2 (6 bases). CDR3 length: 15 amino acids. Germline CDR1 SGHTA, CDR2 FQGNSA. V was trimmed by 4 bases and J by 11 bases, leaving 22 bases between them. CDR3 in amino acids: CASSSGLLPVGGQYF. CDR3 nucleotides: TGTGCCAGCAGCTCGGGACTGCTGCCCGTGGGAGGGCAGTATTTT.

This clonotype has only a few counts. This chain joins TRBV7-2 and TRBJ1-1, with D unresolved. Trimming stripped 5 bases from V and 4 bases from J, with 11 bases between. The CDR3 is 13 amino acids. Germline V CDR1 and CDR2: SGHTA, FQGNSA. In DNA form, the CDR3 reads TGTGCCAGCAGCCCCGGTGGGTCCACTGAAGCTTTCTTT. Translation: CASSPGGSTEAFF. The full variable domain, in which reference TRBV7-2 and TRBJ1-1 provide the parts outside the CDR3, is GAGVSQSPSNKVTEKGKDVELRCDPISGHTALYWYRQSLGQGLEFLIYFQGNSAPDKSGLPSDRFSAERTGGSVSTLTIQRTQQEDSAVYLCASSPGGSTEAFFGQGTRLTVV.

The CDR3 is CASSFPGGEETQYF. CDR3 sequence (DNA): TGTGCCAGCAGCTTTCCGGGAGGCGAGGAGACCCAGTACTTC. The chain couples TRBV7-9 to TRBJ2-5; 7 bases are shared with TRBD2. Germline-derived CDR1 and CDR2 are SEHNR and FQNEAQ (reference sequence). With 3 bases clipped from V and 5 bases from J, the junction kept 6 bases outside the gene matches. The CDR3 totals 14 residues.

At least ten counts were recorded for this clonotype. This sequence joins TRBV7-2 and TRBJ2-3; D is possibly TRBD2 (5 bases). The V and J ends lost 0 bases and 1 base respectively, with 5 bases between them. Germline assignment: CDR1 SGHTA and CDR2 FQGNSA. This CDR3 spans 14 amino acids. As DNA, the CDR3 is TGTGCCAGCAGCTTAGCGGGAGGCACAGATACGCAGTATTTT. Translating gives CASSLAGGTDTQYF.

Regarding this clonotype: At one end the junction does not follow the germline gene, possibly because of a read error. The CDR3 spells CTSSLGGSTDTQYF. CDR3 nucleotide sequence: TGTACCAGCAGTTTAGGTGGGAGCACAGATACGCAGTATTTT. The chain uses TRBV12-3 or TRBV12-4 and TRBJ2-3; no reliable D call. The CDR3 extends over 14 amino acids.

This chain uses TRBV6-5 with TRBJ2-7; 9 bases are shared with TRBD2. There are 16 residues in the CDR3. V shed 0 bases and J 3 bases; nucleotides not matched to a gene: 6. From germline, CDR1 is MNHEY and CDR2 SVGAGI. DNA of the CDR3: TGTGCCAGCAGTTACTCGATGGGGACTAGCTTCTACGAGCAGTACTTC. Encoded protein: CASSYSMGTSFYEQYF.

This clonotype was seen more than once but under ten times. The chain recombines TRBV4-1 with TRBJ2-2; D perhaps matches TRBD1 (6 bases). This CDR3 spans 20 amino acids. Trimming shortened V by 3 bases and J by 1 base, and 24 bases separated the two germline ends. Germline V gene lookup returns CDR1 MGHRA and CDR2 YSYEKL. CDR3: CASSHEIPSQQGGNTGELFF. DNA of the CDR3: TGCGCCAGCAGCCATGAGATCCCCAGCCAACAGGGCGGGAACACCGGGGAGCTGTTTTTT.

This clonotype turned up a few times. V is TRBV7-2 and J is TRBJ2-7, with 9 bases lining up with TRBD1. This CDR3 has 15 amino acids. The V and J ends lost 5 bases and 2 bases, in that order; junction bases with no gene match: 7. CDR1 SGHTA and CDR2 FQGNSA come from the germline V gene. The CDR3 here is CASSRPGQGAYEQYF. The DNA of the CDR3 is TGTGCCAGCAGCCGGCCGGGACAGGGAGCCTACGAGCAGTACTTC.

This clonotype was observed a handful of times. The chain is built from TRBV10-1 and TRBJ1-4; a possible D gene is TRBD1 (6 bases). Germline values: CDR1 WNHNN, CDR2 SYGVQD (reference sequence). CDR3 length equals 13 residues. With 2 bases removed from V and 10 bases from J, the gap between germline ends came to 11 bases. CDR3 bases: TGCGCCAGCAGTGAGACAGGGTTGGGAAAACTGTTTTTT. It is translated as CASSETGLGKLFF.

This sequence joins TRBV4-3 and TRBJ2-3; 10 bases are a match to TRBD2. CDR3 size: 16 residues. Germline loops: CDR1 LGHNA, CDR2 YSLEER. V lost 0 bases, J lost 5 bases, and 5 bases stayed unmatched. The CDR3 nucleotides are TGCGCCAGCAGCCAAGAAGTGCGACTAGCGGGAGATACGCAGTATTTT. The encoded protein is CASSQEVRLAGDTQYF.

At least ten counts were recorded for this clonotype. The rearrangement links TRBV20-1 to TRBJ2-1; TRBD2 aligns across 7 bases. The ends lost 2 bases at V and 8 bases at J; junction bases unmatched: 9. Germline lookup yields CDR1 DFQATT and CDR2 SNEGSKA (reference sequence). The CDR3 contains 14 residues. Here the CDR3 DNA reads TGCAGTGCTAGATTCCGCGCGGGAGCGGATGAGCAGTTCTTC. This translates into CSARFRAGADEQFF.

The genes are TRBV20-1 and TRBJ2-5; 8 positions agree with TRBD2. Trimming cost V 2 bases and J 2 bases; bases outside gene matches: 10. The CDR3 consists of 16 residues. Germline V gives CDR1 DFQATT, CDR2 SNEGSKA (reference sequence). The CDR3 loop is CSARKPLAGLQETQYF. The CDR3 DNA follows: TGCAGTGCTAGAAAACCATTAGCGGGGTTACAAGAGACCCAGTACTTC.